These 8 T cell receptor beta chains share one sample of origin, sequenced in a study of cytomegalovirus exposure and HLA in healthy donors (TCRdb year 2017). Library preparation used the immunoSEQ multiplex PCR assay. The multiplex PCR relied on a mix of 60 forward primers for TCR Vbeta segments and 13 reverse primers for TCR Jbeta segments. In TCRdb, the immuneACCESS table is reduced to in-frame sequences with V and J assigned. These tables do not hold every clone; where another copy was compared, an unresolved V gene accounts for under half, and the others remain unexplained. The sample table on file contains tens of thousands of clones. The ten biggest clones cover just over 5.5% of the sample. The specimen sequenced was PBMCs. Receptors originate from a girl aged 10 to 17 in good health and CMV-seropositive.

Comments on this clone: The sample contains more than one DNA sequence encoding this CDR3. The V and J genes are TRBV4-2 and TRBJ2-5; D not certain. Germline V gene data show CDR1 as LGHNA and CDR2 as YNFKEQ. Trimming left V 1 base short and J 3 bases short, with 6 bases between. The CDR3 has 13 amino acids. CDR3 sequence (DNA): TGTGCCAGCAGCCAAGGAGGCGAAGAGACCCAGTACTTC. Translated: CASSQGGEETQYF.

The V call is TRBV4-1, the J call TRBJ2-1, with D perhaps matching TRBD2 (5 bases). This CDR3 has 15 residues. Trimming pared 5 bases from V and 0 bases from J, leaving 11 bases between. The germline V gene has CDR1 MGHRA and CDR2 YSYEKL. Here the CDR3 reads CASSKLEFSYNEQFF. The CDR3 nucleotides read TGCGCCAGCAGCAAACTAGAATTCTCCTACAATGAGCAGTTCTTC.

This chain joins TRBV10-2 and TRBJ2-7, with D possibly TRBD2 on 7 matching bases. There are 13 residues in the CDR3. Germline CDR1 WSHSY, CDR2 SAAADI. Trimming left V 8 bases short and J 2 bases short, with 13 bases between. The CDR3 bases are TGCGCCAGCGCGGGGGCGCCCACCTACGAGCAGTACGTC. This codes for CASAGAPTYEQYV.

The chain couples TRBV5-5 to TRBJ2-1; D is undetermined. This CDR3 has 13 residues. Germline-derived CDR1 and CDR2 are SGHKS and YYEKEE (reference sequence). The V and J ends lost 0 bases and 2 bases respectively, with 3 bases between them. The CDR3 is CASSLDTYNEQFF. The DNA for the CDR3 is TGTGCCAGCAGCTTGGACACCTACAATGAGCAGTTCTTC.

The J gene is TRBJ1-6, the V gene TRBV6-1, with TRBD1 identical over 7 bases. The CDR3 totals 14 residues. Per germline, CDR1 MNHNS and CDR2 SASEGT. V lost 6 bases and J lost 10; bases outside the gene matches: 9. The CDR3 sequence: CASSPGTVISPLHF. The CDR3 DNA reads TGTGCCAGCAGCCCCGGGACAGTTATCTCACCCCTCCACTTT.

The gene calls are TRBV4-2 and TRBJ1-2; D not certain. V was shortened by 3 bases and J by 6 bases, with 17 bases between the two germline ends. CDR1 and CDR2 (germline): LGHNA, YNFKEQ. The CDR3 sequence is 15 residues long. In DNA, the CDR3 is TGTGCCAGCAGCCATTTAAACGGGGTTCTAGATGGCTACACCTTC. The encoded protein is CASSHLNGVLDGYTF.

V and J are TRBV6-1 and TRBJ1-5; possibly TRBD1 for D (5 bases). The CDR3 spans 16 residues. Germline V gene lookup returns CDR1 MNHNS and CDR2 SASEGT. The V and J ends lost 4 bases and 3 bases respectively, with 16 bases between them. The CDR3 reads CASSGGGGENNQPQHF. The DNA for the CDR3 is TGTGCCAGCAGTGGGGGGGGAGGGGAAAACAATCAGCCCCAGCATTTT.

This chain links TRBV2 with TRBJ1-5, with TRBD1 matching 7 bases. The CDR3 has 15 amino acids. From germline, CDR1 is SNHLY and CDR2 FYNNEI. Trimming cost V 6 bases and J 5 bases; bases outside gene matches: 10. This chain's CDR3 is CASRLPEGAHQPQHF. In DNA form, the CDR3 reads TGTGCCAGCAGGCTACCGGAGGGGGCTCATCAGCCCCAGCATTTT.